The 21 T cell receptor beta chains reported below all come from one sample, sequenced in a study of beta chain features in type 1 diabetes. The study's findings and limits: Moderately but significantly shorter TCRB CDR3s were found in Type 1 diabetes patients in all four CD4+ subsets.

These TCRs are of unknown antigen specificity. Expressed TCRB transcripts were sequenced because the isolated RNA had all been reverse transcribed beforehand. Some clones are missing from TCRdb's copy, which holds only in-frame ones; the method was immunoSEQ multiplex PCR. The data hold 600,000 to 700,000 clones, with about an eighth observed a single time. The specimen sequenced was naive CD4+ T cells from blood. The receptors come from a man in his late teens or twenties with type 1 diabetes.

J is TRBJ2-4 and V is TRBV2; D possibly corresponds to TRBD1 (6 bases). This CDR3 is built from 12 residues. Trimming removed 5 bases at V and 5 bases at J, with 7 bases between. The germline V gene encodes CDR1 SNHLY and CDR2 FYNNEI. CDR3 residues: CASSHRENIQYF. In nucleotides, the CDR3 is TGTGCCAGCAGTCACAGGGAAAACATTCAGTACTTC.

This clone turned up a few times. The chain joins TRBV27 to TRBJ1-1; D gene uncertain. This CDR3 has 13 amino acids. CDR1 and CDR2 from the germline V gene are MNHEY and SMNVEV (reference sequence). Trimming removed 4 bases from V and 4 bases from J, with 10 bases in between. In DNA, the CDR3 is TGTGCCAGCAGTTCCCAAGGATTCACTGAAGCTTTCTTT. This gives the protein CASSSQGFTEAFF.

This clone showed up just a few times. The chain has TRBV19 and TRBJ1-1; unclear D gene. This CDR3 comprises 14 residues. Trimming left V 3 bases short and J 4 bases short, with 12 bases between. The germline gives CDR1 LNHDA, CDR2 SQIVND (reference sequence). CDR3 in amino acids: CASSIQPLGTEAFF. CDR3 nucleotides: TGTGCCAGTAGTATTCAGCCCTTAGGCACTGAAGCTTTCTTT.

The chain couples TRBV30 to TRBJ1-2; TRBD1 is a possible D gene (5 bases). Per germline, CDR1 GTSNPN and CDR2 SVGIG (reference sequence). Trimming shortened V by 4 bases and J by 4 bases, and 13 bases separated the two germline ends. The CDR3 is made up of 13 amino acids. CDR3 nucleotide sequence: TGTGCCTGGACCCCGGGACGGGTCTATGGCTACACCTTC. Its translation: CAWTPGRVYGYTF. Supplemented by reference TRBV30 and TRBJ1-2, the full variable domain reads SQTIHQWPATLVQPVGSPLSLECTVEGTSNPNLYWYRQAAGRGLQLLFYSVGIGQISSEVPQNLSASRPQDRQFILSSKKLLLSDSGFYLCAWTPGRVYGYTFGSGTRLTVV.

The chain employs TRBV7-9 and TRBJ1-1; 8 nucleotides match TRBD1. Germline CDR1 is SEHNR and CDR2 is FQNEAQ (reference sequence). The CDR3 loop spans 14 amino acids. Germline trimming cut 5 bases from V and 0 bases from J; bases unmatched to any gene: 2. CDR3 protein: CASSRQGMNTEAFF. In nucleotides, the CDR3 is TGTGCCAGCAGCAGACAGGGGATGAACACTGAAGCTTTCTTT.

The chain uses TRBV25-1 and TRBJ2-2; the D gene is possibly TRBD2 (5 bases). The V gene lost 1 base and the J gene lost 1 base, with 16 bases spanning the gap. The germline gives CDR1 MGHDK, CDR2 SYGVNS. This CDR3 contains 18 residues. The DNA of the CDR3 is TGTGCCAGCAGTGAATTAGGGCGAGGGAATAGGAACACCGGGGAGCTGTTTTTT. As protein: CASSELGRGNRNTGELFF. The complete variable domain, with remaining parts taken from reference TRBV25-1 and TRBJ2-2, reads EADIYQTPRYLVIGTGKKITLECSQTMGHDKMYWYQQDPGMELHLIHYSYGVNSTEKGDLSSESTVSRIRTEHFPLTLESARPSHTSQYLCASSELGRGNRNTGELFFGEGSRLTVL.

The chain recombines TRBV20-1 with TRBJ2-1; tentatively, D is TRBD2 (6 bases). Germline CDR1 and CDR2: DFQATT and SNEGSKA (reference sequence). The CDR3 is 11 amino acids. V lost 3 bases to trimming and J lost 9 bases, with 9 bases between them. The CDR3 spells CSASKGGEQFF. CDR3 coding DNA: TGCAGTGCTAGTAAGGGAGGTGAGCAGTTCTTC.

CDR3 in amino acids: CAWSVNGWTEAFF. The CDR3 nucleotides read TGTGCCTGGAGTGTAAACGGTTGGACTGAAGCTTTCTTT. V usage is TRBV30 and J usage is TRBJ1-1; D is ambiguous. Deletions cut 0 bases from V and 5 bases from J, with 10 bases between. The germline CDR1 and CDR2 sequences are GTSNPN and SVGIG (reference sequence). The length of the CDR3 is 13 residues.

The rearrangement joins TRBV28 to TRBJ1-6, with unresolved D. CDR1 is MDHEN, CDR2 SYDVKM, per germline. The CDR3 is 15 amino acids. V lost 3 bases and J 9 bases, leaving 15 bases between the germline ends. The CDR3 sequence: CASSLSNGEASPLHF. For the CDR3, the DNA is TGTGCCAGCAGTTTGAGCAACGGGGAGGCTTCACCCCTCCACTTT.

This clone was seen a few times. The CDR3 nucleotides read TGTGCCAGCAGCGCCGGGATGGCCTCGTATGGCTACACCTTC. Translation gives CASSAGMASYGYTF. The V gene is TRBV28, the J gene TRBJ1-2; D is ambiguous. Germline values: CDR1 MDHEN, CDR2 SYDVKM. The V end lost 6 bases, the J end lost 5 bases, and 16 bases lay between the germline ends. The CDR3 covers 14 residues.

This chain joins TRBV10-3 and TRBJ1-1; D is ambiguous. CDR3 size: 14 residues. V was cut by 6 bases and J by 0 bases, with 11 bases left in between. Germline V gene data show CDR1 as ENHRY and CDR2 as SYGVKD. The CDR3 DNA reads as TGTGCCATCAGAGAAGGGAACCTGAACACTGAAGCTTTCTTT. Protein product: CAIREGNLNTEAFF.

The V call is TRBV14, the J call TRBJ2-5; D gene ambiguous. The CDR3 has 13 amino acids. Germline V lookup: CDR1 SGHDN, CDR2 FVKESK. Trimming left V 4 bases short and J 5 bases short, with 11 bases between. CDR3 protein: CASSLTAPETQYF. CDR3 sequence (DNA): TGTGCCAGCAGCCTGACTGCCCCGGAGACCCAGTACTTC.

This clone was seen a handful of times. The chain joins TRBV7-9 to TRBJ2-1; TRBD2 might be the D (5 bases). Per germline, CDR1 SEHNR and CDR2 FQNEAQ (reference sequence). The length of the CDR3 is 11 residues. V lost 10 bases to trimming and J lost 7 bases, with 11 bases between them. This chain's CDR3 is CATEGTNEQFF. The CDR3 DNA reads as TGTGCCACAGAGGGTACGAATGAGCAGTTCTTC.

CDR3 sequence (DNA): TGTGCCAGCAGCCCCGCCCGGTACGAGCAGTACTTC. Its translation: CASSPARYEQYF. V gene TRBV11-1 combines with J gene TRBJ2-7; D not certain. V was shortened by 5 bases and J by 4 bases, with 9 bases between the two germline ends. Germline V gives CDR1 SGHAT, CDR2 FQDESV (reference sequence). The CDR3 sequence is 12 residues long.

The table lists this clone with a few counts. V is TRBV30 and J is TRBJ2-5, with unresolved D. The V gene lost 5 bases and the J gene lost 5 bases, with 15 bases spanning the gap. CDR1 is GTSNPN and CDR2 is SVGIG in the germline V gene (reference sequence). There are 13 residues in the CDR3. The CDR3 loop is CAWGNLGWETQYF. The CDR3 DNA follows: TGTGCCTGGGGGAACTTGGGCTGGGAGACCCAGTACTTC. Using reference TRBV30 and TRBJ2-5 for the parts outside the CDR3, the full variable domain is SQTIHQWPATLVQPVGSPLSLECTVEGTSNPNLYWYRQAAGRGLQLLFYSVGIGQISSEVPQNLSASRPQDRQFILSSKKLLLSDSGFYLCAWGNLGWETQYFGPGTRLLVL.

This clone was seen only a few times. V is TRBV30 and J is TRBJ1-2; TRBD1 might be the D (6 bases). The CDR3 is 13 residues long. V dropped 0 bases and J dropped 8 bases, with 13 bases sitting between them. The germline CDR1 and CDR2 sequences are GTSNPN and SVGIG (reference sequence). The CDR3: CAWSVLGGVGYTF. The CDR3 DNA follows: TGTGCCTGGAGTGTACTAGGGGGAGTAGGCTACACCTTC.

This clone has just a few counts. V is TRBV7-6 and J is TRBJ1-4; no firm D call. V was pared by 1 base and J by 0 bases, with 12 bases between. The germline V gene has CDR1 SGHVS and CDR2 FNYEAQ. The CDR3 sequence is 17 residues long. The CDR3 spells CASSLGAHRATNEKLFF. The CDR3 coding sequence is TGTGCCAGCAGCTTAGGAGCCCACAGAGCAACTAATGAAAAACTGTTTTTT.

Regarding this clone: This specimen includes other DNA sequences encoding the same CDR3. This chain joins TRBV29-1 and TRBJ1-5; no firm D call. Germline CDR1 reads SQVTM; CDR2 reads ANQGSEA. The V and J ends lost 4 bases and 1 base respectively, with 5 bases between them. This CDR3 is built from 12 residues. CDR3: CSVGGSNQPQHF. In DNA, the CDR3 is TGCAGCGTTGGGGGAAGCAATCAGCCCCAGCATTTT.

The chain links TRBV30 to TRBJ1-5; D gene ambiguous. CDR1 is GTSNPN and CDR2 is SVGIG in the germline V gene (reference sequence). The CDR3 is 14 amino acids. V lost 2 bases and J lost 0, with 8 bases in between. The CDR3 loop reads CAWSPPYSNQPQHF. CDR3 sequence (DNA): TGTGCCTGGAGTCCGCCGTATAGCAATCAGCCCCAGCATTTT.

The chain employs TRBV6-5 and TRBJ1-5, with a possible D match to TRBD1 (6 bases). Germline lookup yields CDR1 MNHEY and CDR2 SVGAGI. V was cut by 5 bases and J by 2 bases, with 13 bases left in between. The CDR3 runs to 15 residues. CDR3 in DNA: TGTGCCAGCAGTATCCGGGACACGGGCAATCAGCCCCAGCATTTT. It yields the protein CASSIRDTGNQPQHF.

Turning to this clone: Within the sample, other DNA sequences also encode this same CDR3. V is TRBV2 and J is TRBJ1-6; D unclear. The CDR3 runs to 12 residues. The germline V and J ends were trimmed by 11 bases and 7 bases, with 12 bases remaining between them. CDR1 and CDR2 from the germline V gene are SNHLY and FYNNEI. The CDR3 nucleotides are TGTGCCTCCAGCGGAGGAAATTCACCCCTCCACTTT. It encodes CASSGGNSPLHF.